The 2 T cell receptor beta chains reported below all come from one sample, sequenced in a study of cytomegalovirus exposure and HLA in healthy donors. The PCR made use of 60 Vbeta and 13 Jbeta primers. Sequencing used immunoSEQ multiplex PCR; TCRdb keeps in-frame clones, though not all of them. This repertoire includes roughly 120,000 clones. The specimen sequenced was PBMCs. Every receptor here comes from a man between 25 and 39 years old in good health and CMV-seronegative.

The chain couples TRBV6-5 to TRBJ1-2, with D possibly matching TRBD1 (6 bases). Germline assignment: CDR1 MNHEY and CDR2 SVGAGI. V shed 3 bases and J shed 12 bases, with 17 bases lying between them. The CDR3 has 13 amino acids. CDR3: CASSYTQGTGNTF. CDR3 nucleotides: TGTGCCAGCAGTTATACGCAGGGGACGGGGAACACCTTC.

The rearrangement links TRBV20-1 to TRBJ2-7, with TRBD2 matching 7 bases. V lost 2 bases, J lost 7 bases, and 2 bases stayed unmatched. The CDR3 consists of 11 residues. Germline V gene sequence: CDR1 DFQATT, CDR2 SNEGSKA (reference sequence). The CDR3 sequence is CSARRGEEQYF. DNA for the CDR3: TGCAGTGCTAGACGGGGGGAAGAGCAGTACTTC.